This T cell receptor beta chain was found in a study of glioma-infiltrating T cells after dendritic cell vaccination. Overall study context: Patients received autologous tumor lysate-pulsed dendritic cell vaccination between about 2003 and 2013.

The time point here: after dendritic cell vaccination, including at tumor progression/relapse. No glioblastoma patient carried an isocitrate dehydrogenase mutation. Input was 2 ug genomic DNA, or all available if less. The PCR used 60 V beta and 13 J beta primers. Only in-frame clones appear in the TCRdb table, and some are missing; sequencing was by immunoSEQ multiplex PCR. The sample records 91,000 or so clones, about 85% being singletons. This TCR was sampled from a human donor with glioblastoma. Sequencing used blood, obtained after dendritic cell vaccination.

The CDR3 reads CASSYSITGGTEAFF. The CDR3 DNA reads TGTGCCAGCAGTTACTCGATTACAGGGGGCACTGAAGCTTTCTTT. The chain is built from TRBV6-6 and TRBJ1-1, with 8 bases fitting TRBD1. CDR1 is MNHNY and CDR2 is SVGAGI in the germline V gene (reference sequence). The CDR3 covers 15 residues. The V and J ends lost 0 bases and 4 bases, in that order; junction bases with no gene match: 4.